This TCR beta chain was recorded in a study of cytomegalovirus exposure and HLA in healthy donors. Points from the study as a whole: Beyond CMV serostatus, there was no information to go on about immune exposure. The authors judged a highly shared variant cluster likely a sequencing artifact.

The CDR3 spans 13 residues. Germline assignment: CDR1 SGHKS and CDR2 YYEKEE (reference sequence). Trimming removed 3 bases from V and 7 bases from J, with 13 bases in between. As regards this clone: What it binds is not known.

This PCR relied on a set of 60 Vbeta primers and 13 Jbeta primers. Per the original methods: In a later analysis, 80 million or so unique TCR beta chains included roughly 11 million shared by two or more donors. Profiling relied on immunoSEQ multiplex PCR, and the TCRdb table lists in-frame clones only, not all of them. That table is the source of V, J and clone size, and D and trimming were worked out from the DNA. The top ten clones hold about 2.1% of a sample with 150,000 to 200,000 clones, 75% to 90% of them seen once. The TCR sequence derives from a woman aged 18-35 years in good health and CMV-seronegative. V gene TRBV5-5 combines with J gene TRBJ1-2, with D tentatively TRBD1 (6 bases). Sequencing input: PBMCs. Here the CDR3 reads CASSSEGRGGYTF. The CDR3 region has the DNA TGTGCCAGCAGCTCCGAAGGCAGGGGTGGCTACACCTTC.